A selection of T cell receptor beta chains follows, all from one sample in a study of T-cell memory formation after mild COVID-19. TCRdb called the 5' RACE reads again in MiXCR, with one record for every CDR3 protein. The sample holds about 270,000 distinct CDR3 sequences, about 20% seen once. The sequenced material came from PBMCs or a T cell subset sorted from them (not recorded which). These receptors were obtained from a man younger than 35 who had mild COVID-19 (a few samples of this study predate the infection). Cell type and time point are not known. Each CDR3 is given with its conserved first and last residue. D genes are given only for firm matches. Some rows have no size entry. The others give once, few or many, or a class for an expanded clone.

CDR3 DNA: TGTGCCAGCAGCTTACTCGGGCGGGAATCAGAGACCCAGTACTTC
CDR3 protein: CASSLLGRESETQYF
clone size: many
D gene: -
J gene: TRBJ2-5
V gene: TRBV11-2

CDR3 DNA: TGCGCCAGCAGTGTGCAGGGAACGCAGTATTTT
CDR3 protein: CASSVQGTQYF
clone size: -
D gene: -
J gene: TRBJ2-3
V gene: TRBV4-1

CDR3 DNA: TGTGCCAGCAGTCGTGCCGGGACTAGCGGGGAGAATGAGCAGTTCTTC
CDR3 protein: CASSRAGTSGENEQFF
clone size: -
D gene: TRBD2
J gene: TRBJ2-1
V gene: TRBV6-2/TRBV6-3

CDR3 DNA: TGCGCCAGCAGAGGGACGCAGAACACTGAAGCTTTCTTT
CDR3 protein: CASRGTQNTEAFF
clone size: few
D gene: -
J gene: TRBJ1-1
V gene: TRBV5-1

CDR3 DNA: TGTGCCAGCAGCGGGCAGGCGAACACCGGGGAGCTGTTTTTT
CDR3 protein: CASSGQANTGELFF
clone size: -
D gene: -
J gene: TRBJ2-2
V gene: TRBV7-3

CDR3 DNA: TGCGCCAGCACGGGGCCGTTGAACACTGAAGCTTTCTTT
CDR3 protein: CASTGPLNTEAFF
clone size: -
D gene: -
J gene: TRBJ1-1
V gene: TRBV4-1

CDR3 DNA: TGTGCCAGCAGTTCCGTAACGGTAGGGGAGACCCAGTACTTC
CDR3 protein: CASSSVTVGETQYF
clone size: many
D gene: -
J gene: TRBJ2-5
V gene: TRBV6-2/TRBV6-3

CDR3 DNA: TGTGCCAGCAGTTTGGACGGCGGGGAGCTGTTTTTT
CDR3 protein: CASSLDGGELFF
clone size: -
D gene: -
J gene: TRBJ2-2
V gene: TRBV5-8

CDR3 DNA: TGTGCCAGCAGTGAAGAGGGGGGCCCCTACAATGAGCAGTTCTTC
CDR3 protein: CASSEEGGPYNEQFF
clone size: many
D gene: -
J gene: TRBJ2-1
V gene: TRBV6-4

CDR3 DNA: TGCAGCGTTGGGGCCACAGATACGCAGTATTTT
CDR3 protein: CSVGATDTQYF
clone size: many
D gene: -
J gene: TRBJ2-3
V gene: TRBV29-1

CDR3 DNA: TGTGCCAGCAGCTCAGGGCGGGGTTCGGGTGAGACCCAGTACTTC
CDR3 protein: CASSSGRGSGETQYF
clone size: few
D gene: -
J gene: TRBJ2-5
V gene: TRBV11-3

CDR3 DNA: TGTGCCAGCAGCGGTAGGACTCCAGGCCAGATGCAGTTCTTC
CDR3 protein: CASSGRTPGQMQFF
clone size: -
D gene: -
J gene: TRBJ2-1
V gene: TRBV7-9

CDR3 DNA: TGTGCCAGCAGCCCGGACGGCGGCGGCTACACCTTC
CDR3 protein: CASSPDGGGYTF
clone size: many
D gene: -
J gene: TRBJ1-2
V gene: TRBV7-6

CDR3 DNA: TGTGCCAGTAGTATATTGGAGGGGGCACGTCGCACTGAAGCTTTCTTT
CDR3 protein: CASSILEGARRTEAFF
clone size: -
D gene: TRBD1
J gene: TRBJ1-1
V gene: TRBV19

CDR3 DNA: TGTGCCAGCAGCTTTGGGACGGTCCACCAAGAGACCCAGTACTTC
CDR3 protein: CASSFGTVHQETQYF
clone size: -
D gene: -
J gene: TRBJ2-5
V gene: TRBV7-7

CDR3 DNA: TGTGCCAGCAGCCCTGGGCGGGGCGGAAACATTCAGTACTTC
CDR3 protein: CASSPGRGGNIQYF
clone size: many
D gene: -
J gene: TRBJ2-4
V gene: TRBV7-2

CDR3 DNA: TGCGCCAGCCACCAGATTCCGGGACTAGCGGGGCCTCGGGGCAAGACCCAGTACTTC
CDR3 protein: CASHQIPGLAGPRGKTQYF
clone size: -
D gene: TRBD2
J gene: TRBJ2-5
V gene: TRBV5-1

CDR3 DNA: TGTGCCACCAGTGGGCCCGGGACTAGCCACGAGACCCAGTACTTC
CDR3 protein: CATSGPGTSHETQYF
clone size: few
D gene: TRBD2
J gene: TRBJ2-5
V gene: TRBV24-1

CDR3 DNA: TGTGCCATCAGTGAGAGTAGGGGCCAAGAGACCCAGTACTTC
CDR3 protein: CAISESRGQETQYF
clone size: few
D gene: -
J gene: TRBJ2-5
V gene: TRBV10-3

CDR3 DNA: TGCGCCAGCAGCGCCGGACAGGGCTCCTACGAGCAGTACTTC
CDR3 protein: CASSAGQGSYEQYF
clone size: many
D gene: TRBD1
J gene: TRBJ2-7
V gene: TRBV5-1

CDR3 DNA: TGCAGTACCGATAAGAACAATGAGCAGTTCTTC
CDR3 protein: CSTDKNNEQFF
clone size: few
D gene: -
J gene: TRBJ2-1
V gene: TRBV20-1

CDR3 DNA: TGTGCCAGCAGTCCACAGGGGGCGGGCTACGATCAGTACTTC
CDR3 protein: CASSPQGAGYDQYF
clone size: -
D gene: TRBD1
J gene: TRBJ2-7
V gene: TRBV6-5